One sample yielded the 25 T cell receptor beta chains listed below, sequenced in a study of blood T cell repertoires in COVID-19. Assay used: immunoSEQ multiplex PCR; TCRdb lists only in-frame clones, some missing. The sample includes about 67,000 clones, about four fifths of them seen just once. The sample was peripheral blood. The receptors shown here come from an older woman with acute or convalescent COVID-19.

This chain joins TRBV19 and TRBJ2-7; TRBD1 matches at 10 bases. Losses at the gene ends were 5 bases for V and 6 bases for J; bases not matched to a gene: 13. Germline CDR1 is LNHDA and CDR2 is SQIVND (reference sequence). The CDR3 length is 16 residues. The CDR3 spells CASSVWPGQGSAEQYF. DNA for the CDR3: TGTGCCAGTAGTGTCTGGCCGGGACAGGGGTCCGCCGAGCAGTACTTC.

The rearrangement links TRBV7-9 to TRBJ1-6; 9 bases agree with TRBD1. Trimming cost V 5 bases and J 10 bases; bases outside gene matches: 6. Germline loops: CDR1 SEHNR, CDR2 FQNEAQ (reference sequence). The CDR3 covers 14 residues. This chain's CDR3 is CASSRQGEESPLHF. In DNA, the CDR3 is TGTGCCAGCAGCCGACAGGGGGAGGAATCACCCCTCCACTTT.

This clone has just a few counts. The CDR3 DNA reads TGTGCCAGCAACCAGGGGTCCACTGAAGCTTTCTTT. Amino acid sequence: CASNQGSTEAFF. This chain links TRBV2 with TRBJ1-1, with D tentatively TRBD1 (6 bases). Germline loops: CDR1 SNHLY, CDR2 FYNNEI. The length of the CDR3 is 12 residues. The V end lost 7 bases, the J end lost 4 bases, and 10 bases lay between the germline ends.

The genes are TRBV6-5 and TRBJ1-3; no reliable D call. Trimming removed 5 bases from V and 6 bases from J, with 8 bases in between. The CDR3 loop spans 12 amino acids. CDR1 and CDR2 (germline): MNHEY, SVGAGI. The CDR3 nucleotides are TGTGCCAGCAGTCGTCCAGAAAACACCATATATTTT. Translation: CASSRPENTIYF.

V gene TRBV6-2 or TRBV6-3 combines with J gene TRBJ2-3; 9 nucleotides match TRBD2. V lost 6 bases and J lost 6; bases outside the gene matches: 13. Germline CDR1 MNHEY, CDR2 SVGEGT. The CDR3 spans 16 residues. The CDR3 nucleotides read TGTGCCAGCAGCCTAATCGGGACTAGCAACTATGATACGCAGTATTTT. This encodes CASSLIGTSNYDTQYF.

CDR3 protein: CSAQWTSEQFF. The CDR3 nucleotides read TGCAGTGCTCAATGGACTAGCGAGCAGTTCTTC. The gene calls are TRBV20-1 and TRBJ2-1; 8 nucleotides agree with TRBD2. The CDR3 is 11 amino acids. The germline gives CDR1 DFQATT, CDR2 SNEGSKA (reference sequence). Trimming took 5 bases from V and 10 from J; bases not matched to a gene: 4.

The chain joins TRBV3-1 (or the pseudogene TRBV3-2) to TRBJ1-5; tentatively, D is TRBD1 (5 bases). The V end lost 4 bases, the J end lost 9 bases, and 13 bases lay between the germline ends. This CDR3 region has 13 residues. CDR1 is LGHDT, CDR2 YNNKEL, per germline (reference sequence). This CDR3 is CASSPPFGGPQHF. In DNA, the CDR3 is TGTGCCAGCAGCCCCCCGTTCGGGGGGCCCCAGCATTTT.

A few counts support this clone. J is TRBJ2-3 and V is TRBV7-2; D is perhaps TRBD2 (5 bases). Germline V gene lookup returns CDR1 SGHTA and CDR2 FQGNSA. V lost 5 bases to trimming and J lost 5 bases, with 14 bases between them. The CDR3 has 14 amino acids. The CDR3 DNA follows: TGTGCCAGCAGCAAAGGAGGCTACCTAGATACGCAGTATTTT. Protein product: CASSKGGYLDTQYF. The whole variable domain, filled in from reference TRBV7-2 and TRBJ2-3, reads GAGVSQSPSNKVTEKGKDVELRCDPISGHTALYWYRQSLGQGLEFLIYFQGNSAPDKSGLPSDRFSAERTGGSVSTLTIQRTQQEDSAVYLCASSKGGYLDTQYFGPGTRLTVL.

The gene calls are TRBV5-1 and TRBJ2-2, with 7 positions matching TRBD1. The CDR3 sequence is 17 residues long. CDR1 SGHRS and CDR2 YFSETQ come from the germline V gene. V lost 4 bases, J lost 6 bases, and 15 bases stayed unmatched. CDR3 nucleotide sequence: TGCGCCAGCAGCCGAGACAGGGCCCTAGAATGGGCCGGGGAGCTGTTTTTT. This sequence encodes CASSRDRALEWAGELFF.

The chain uses TRBV30 and TRBJ1-1, with D hard to call. Germline V gives CDR1 GTSNPN, CDR2 SVGIG (reference sequence). The length of the CDR3 is 13 residues. Trimming took off 3 bases at V and 4 bases at J, with 12 bases between the two ends. The CDR3 sequence: CAWSAIFGTEAFF. DNA of the CDR3: TGTGCCTGGAGCGCAATATTCGGCACTGAAGCTTTCTTT.

The chain employs TRBV9 and TRBJ2-3, with 8 bases lining up with TRBD2. Germline CDR1 reads SGDLS; CDR2 reads YYNGEE. This CDR3 is built from 16 residues. The V segment lost 0 bases and the J segment 1 base; nucleotides outside the gene matches: 4. The CDR3 sequence is CASSVGGGGRTDTQYF. CDR3 bases: TGTGCCAGCAGCGTAGGAGGCGGGGGGCGCACAGATACGCAGTATTTT.

This clone was seen once. The chain carries TRBV19 and TRBJ1-3; D unresolved. The V gene lost 6 bases and the J gene lost 2 bases, with 8 bases spanning the gap. From germline, CDR1 is LNHDA and CDR2 SQIVND (reference sequence). CDR3 length: 13 residues. The CDR3 sequence: CASSFGTGNTIYF. The CDR3 DNA follows: TGTGCCAGTAGCTTCGGGACTGGAAACACCATATATTTT.

The chain has TRBV7-3 and TRBJ2-2, with a tentative D call TRBD1 (6 bases). The CDR3 consists of 14 residues. The germline CDR1 and CDR2 sequences are SGHTA and FQGTGA. V lost 5 bases and J lost 4, with 11 bases in between. The CDR3 DNA is TGTGCCAGCAGCACAGGGAGCACCACCGGGGAGCTGTTTTTT. It translates to CASSTGSTTGELFF.

The chain has TRBV18 and TRBJ2-7, with a possible D match to TRBD2 (5 bases). Germline CDR1 KGHSH, CDR2 LQKENI. The CDR3 is 14 residues long. Trimming stripped 0 bases from V and 7 bases from J, with 13 bases between. The CDR3, as DNA: TGTGCCAGCTCACCACCGACGGGAACGGGGGAGCAGTACTTC. Translated, it gives CASSPPTGTGEQYF.

J is TRBJ1-4 and V is TRBV4-3; 7 bases align to TRBD1. Germline CDR1 and CDR2: LGHNA and YSLEER. The V segment lost 4 bases and the J segment 0 bases; nucleotides outside the gene matches: 11. There are 18 residues in the CDR3. In nucleotides, the CDR3 is TGCGCCAGCAGCCGAACGACAGGGTGGGCCGCAACTAATGAAAAACTGTTTTTT. This translates into CASSRTTGWAATNEKLFF.

The rearrangement joins TRBV12-3 or TRBV12-4 to TRBJ1-2; D uncertain. This CDR3 has 12 amino acids. Deletions cut 5 bases from V and 7 bases from J, with 11 bases between. The CDR3 DNA sequence: TGTGCCAGCAGTAAAACCGCGGGTGGCTACACCTTC. It codes for CASSKTAGGYTF.

The chain links TRBV12-3 or TRBV12-4 to TRBJ2-7, with D uncertain. The CDR3 runs 12 residues. Trimming shortened V by 4 bases and J by 2 bases, and 6 bases separated the two germline ends. CDR3 sequence: CASSYTTYEQYF. CDR3 DNA: TGTGCCAGCAGTTACACTACCTACGAGCAGTACTTC.

This clone was counted only a few times. This chain connects TRBV5-4 to TRBJ2-7, with 7 nucleotides matching TRBD2. CDR1 and CDR2 (germline): SGHNT, YYREEE (reference sequence). This CDR3 comprises 13 residues. The junction had 8 bases not matched to a gene; V was cut back by 4 bases and J by 7 bases. CDR3: CASSGGPGGEQYF. The DNA of the CDR3 is TGTGCCAGCAGCGGGGGACCCGGGGGGGAGCAGTACTTC. The full variable domain, with the rest looked up from reference TRBV5-4 and TRBJ2-7, is ETGVTQSPTHLIKTRGQQVTLRCSSQSGHNTVSWYQQALGQGPQFIFQYYREEENGRGNFPPRFSGLQFPNYSSELNVNALELDDSALYLCASSGGPGGEQYFGPGTRLTVT.

The chain is built from TRBV9 and TRBJ2-1; D is uncertain. The germline CDR1 and CDR2 sequences are SGDLS and YYNGEE. Trimming took off 5 bases at V and 2 bases at J, with 5 bases between the two ends. The CDR3 covers 12 residues. Written as DNA, the CDR3 is TGTGCCAGCAGTTCCACCTACAATGAGCAGTTCTTC. Translated, it gives CASSSTYNEQFF.

The gene calls are TRBV7-3 and TRBJ1-1; unclear D gene. The CDR3 is 14 residues long. V shed 1 base and J shed 5 bases, with 11 bases lying between them. From germline, CDR1 is SGHTA and CDR2 FQGTGA. The CDR3 here is CASSLSSGYTEAFF. CDR3 sequence (DNA): TGTGCCAGCAGCTTAAGTTCGGGGTATACTGAAGCTTTCTTT. Using reference TRBV7-3 and TRBJ1-1 for the parts outside the CDR3, the full variable domain is GAGVSQTPSNKVTEKGKYVELRCDPISGHTALYWYRQSLGQGPEFLIYFQGTGAADDSGLPNDRFFAVRPEGSVSTLKIQRTERGDSAVYLCASSLSSGYTEAFFGQGTRLTVV.

This clone came up a few times. The rearrangement links TRBV7-3 to TRBJ1-2; a possible D gene is TRBD1 (5 bases). Germline V gene sequence: CDR1 SGHTA, CDR2 FQGTGA. This CDR3 comprises 15 residues. Trimming stripped 5 bases from V and 0 bases from J, with 13 bases between. CDR3 protein: CASSPQGLSNYGYTF. The DNA for the CDR3 is TGTGCCAGCAGCCCTCAGGGACTCTCTAACTATGGCTACACCTTC. Combining the CDR3 with reference TRBV7-3 and TRBJ1-2 gives the whole variable domain GAGVSQTPSNKVTEKGKYVELRCDPISGHTALYWYRQSLGQGPEFLIYFQGTGAADDSGLPNDRFFAVRPEGSVSTLKIQRTERGDSAVYLCASSPQGLSNYGYTFGSGTRLTVV.

The chain couples TRBV19 to TRBJ1-2; TRBD1 agrees at 7 bases. The CDR3 runs 11 residues. The germline CDR1 and CDR2 sequences are LNHDA and SQIVND (reference sequence). J was trimmed by 5 bases and V by 9 bases; bases with no gene match: 3. This chain's CDR3 is CASQTGYGYTF. In DNA form, the CDR3 reads TGTGCCAGCCAGACAGGGTATGGCTACACCTTC.

The chain couples TRBV7-2 to TRBJ1-1, with D perhaps TRBD1 (6 bases). V was cut by 5 bases and J by 5 bases, with 12 bases left in between. Germline loops: CDR1 SGHTA, CDR2 FQGNSA. The CDR3 length is 13 residues. The CDR3 region has the DNA TGTGCCAGCAGCACCGGGGGGCCGACTGAAGCTTTCTTT. Translated: CASSTGGPTEAFF.

The chain carries TRBV7-9 and TRBJ2-7; tentative D call: TRBD1 (5 bases). V lost 2 bases to trimming and J lost 5 bases, with 13 bases between them. The CDR3 extends over 14 amino acids. The germline gives CDR1 SEHNR, CDR2 FQNEAQ (reference sequence). The CDR3 is CASSLPQGEDEQYF. The CDR3 DNA sequence: TGTGCCAGCAGCTTACCGCAGGGTGAGGACGAGCAGTACTTC. The variable domain in full, with the rest retrieved from reference TRBV7-9 and TRBJ2-7, is DTGVSQNPRHKITKRGQNVTFRCDPISEHNRLYWYRQTLGQGPEFLTYFQNEAQLEKSRLLSDRFSAERPKGSFSTLEIQRTEQGDSAMYLCASSLPQGEDEQYFGPGTRLTVT.

The V and J genes are TRBV27 and TRBJ1-5; unclear D gene. CDR3 length: 14 amino acids. Germline CDR1 and CDR2: MNHEY and SMNVEV (reference sequence). The V end was cut by 8 bases, the J end by 0 bases, with 11 bases between. This CDR3 is CASRAPHSNQPQHF. CDR3 nucleotides: TGTGCCAGCCGAGCCCCCCATAGCAATCAGCCCCAGCATTTT.